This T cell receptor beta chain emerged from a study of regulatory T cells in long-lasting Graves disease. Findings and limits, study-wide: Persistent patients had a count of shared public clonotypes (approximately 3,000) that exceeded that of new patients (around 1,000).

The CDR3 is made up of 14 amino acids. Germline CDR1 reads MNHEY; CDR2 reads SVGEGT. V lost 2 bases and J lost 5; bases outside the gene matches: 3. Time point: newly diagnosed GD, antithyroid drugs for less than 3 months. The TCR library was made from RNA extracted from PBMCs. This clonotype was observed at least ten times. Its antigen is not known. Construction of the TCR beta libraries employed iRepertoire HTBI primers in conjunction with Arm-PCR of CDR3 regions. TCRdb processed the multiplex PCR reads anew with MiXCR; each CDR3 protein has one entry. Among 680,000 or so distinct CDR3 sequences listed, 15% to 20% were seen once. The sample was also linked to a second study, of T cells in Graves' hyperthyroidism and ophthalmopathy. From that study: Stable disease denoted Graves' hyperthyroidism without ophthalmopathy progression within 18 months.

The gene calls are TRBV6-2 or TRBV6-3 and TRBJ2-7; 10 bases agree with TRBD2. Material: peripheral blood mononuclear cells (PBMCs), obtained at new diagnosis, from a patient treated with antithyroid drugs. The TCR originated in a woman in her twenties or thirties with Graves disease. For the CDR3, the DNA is TGTGCCAGCAGTTACGCCCTAGCGGGAGACGAGCAGTACTTC. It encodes CASSYALAGDEQYF.